These 17 T cell receptor beta chains share one sample of origin, sequenced in a study of neurological immune-mediated disorders. TCRdb re-called the 5' RACE reads through MiXCR, storing one row per CDR3 protein. The table lists about 50,000 distinct CDR3 sequences, roughly 4.6% of them singletons. Sequenced material: PBMCs. Receptors were obtained from a man between 45 and 60 years old with multiple sclerosis.

This clonotype was counted at least ten times. The chain has TRBV20-1 and TRBJ2-2; TRBD1 matches at 11 bases. Germline trimming cut 7 bases from V and 6 bases from J; bases unmatched to any gene: 4. The germline V gene encodes CDR1 DFQATT and CDR2 SNEGSKA (reference sequence). This CDR3 contains 13 residues. The CDR3: CSVGQGASGELFF. CDR3 coding DNA: TGCAGTGTTGGACAGGGGGCATCCGGGGAGCTGTTTTTT.

This clonotype occurred many times. V gene TRBV14 combines with J gene TRBJ2-1; 9 nucleotides line up with TRBD1. Germline V gene data show CDR1 as SGHDN and CDR2 as FVKESK. Unmatched junction bases numbered 6, after V lost 4 bases and J lost 2 bases. The CDR3 loop spans 16 amino acids. CDR3 bases: TGTGCCAGCAGCCGAGAGACAGGGGGGGCCTACAATGAGCAGTTCTTC. Encoded protein: CASSRETGGAYNEQFF.

This clonotype was recorded many times. The gene calls are TRBV29-1 and TRBJ2-1, with 8 bases matching TRBD1. From germline, CDR1 is SQVTM and CDR2 ANQGSEA. Unmatched junction bases numbered 6, after V lost 3 bases and J lost 8 bases. This CDR3 comprises 13 residues. CDR3 in amino acids: CSVEVDRGHEQFF. Written as DNA, the CDR3 is TGCAGCGTTGAGGTAGACAGGGGACATGAGCAGTTCTTC.

The sample holds a few counts of this clonotype. V and J are TRBV6-5 and TRBJ1-5; a possible D gene is TRBD1 (6 bases). V was pared by 4 bases and J by 6 bases, with 10 bases between. Germline-derived CDR1 and CDR2 are MNHEY and SVGAGI. This CDR3 has 13 residues. The CDR3 here is CASSSDRSQPQHF. The CDR3 nucleotides are TGTGCCAGCAGTTCGGACAGAAGTCAGCCCCAGCATTTT.

This clonotype has ten or more counts. The junction departs from the called germline gene at one end, perhaps through a read error. The rearrangement uses TRBV20-1 and TRBJ1-5; weak D call: TRBD1 (6 bases). The germline V gene has CDR1 DFQATT and CDR2 SNEGSKA (reference sequence). The CDR3 consists of 13 residues. CDR3 in DNA: TGCAGTGCTAGAGGTAGGGACAATCAGCCCCAGAATTTT. Protein product: CSARGRDNQPQNF.

The chain couples TRBV20-1 to TRBJ1-5, with D maybe TRBD1 (5 bases). V lost 3 bases and J lost 5, with 20 bases in between. CDR1 is DFQATT, CDR2 SNEGSKA, per germline (reference sequence). The CDR3 is 16 residues long. This CDR3 is CSARDGAEARDQPQHF. The CDR3 DNA reads as TGCAGTGCTAGGGACGGGGCAGAAGCCCGGGATCAGCCCCAGCATTTT.

This clonotype has at least ten counts. The rearrangement joins TRBV29-1 to TRBJ1-1, with 7 nucleotides matching TRBD1. The CDR3 has 12 amino acids. V trimming: 6 bases; J trimming: 6 bases; junction bases outside the gene matches: 7. Germline V gene sequence: CDR1 SQVTM, CDR2 ANQGSEA. For the CDR3, the DNA is TGCAGCGTGGGCGACAGGGATCCTGAAGCTTTCTTT. Translating it yields CSVGDRDPEAFF.

In its sample, this clonotype was seen many times. The chain employs TRBV9 and TRBJ2-3; 10 bases fit TRBD1. V gave up 3 bases and J gave up 8 bases; unmatched junction bases: 6. Germline V gives CDR1 SGDLS, CDR2 YYNGEE. The CDR3 sequence is 14 residues long. The CDR3 sequence: CASSAGQGRLTQYF. For the CDR3, the DNA is TGTGCCAGCAGCGCGGGACAGGGGCGGCTTACGCAGTATTTT. The whole variable domain, filled in from reference TRBV9 and TRBJ2-3, reads DSGVTQTPKHLITATGQRVTLRCSPRSGDLSVYWYQQSLDQGLQFLIQYYNGEERAKGNILERFSAQQFPDLHSELNLSSLELGDSALYFCASSAGQGRLTQYFGPGTRLTVL.

This chain joins TRBV19 and TRBJ2-1; 10 bases match TRBD2. CDR1 LNHDA and CDR2 SQIVND come from the germline V gene (reference sequence). V trimming: 3 bases; J trimming: 5 bases; junction bases outside the gene matches: 7. The CDR3 has 16 residues. CDR3 in amino acids: CASSISGGAADNEQFF. DNA of the CDR3: TGTGCCAGTAGTATCAGCGGGGGGGCCGCGGACAATGAGCAGTTCTTC.

The genes are TRBV29-1 and TRBJ2-1; 8 nucleotides align to TRBD2. The CDR3 totals 14 residues. The germline CDR1 and CDR2 sequences are SQVTM and ANQGSEA. V lost 4 bases and J lost 0; bases outside the gene matches: 2. The CDR3 loop reads CSVAGGPSYNEQFF. The CDR3, as DNA: TGCAGCGTTGCGGGAGGGCCCTCCTACAATGAGCAGTTCTTC.

This clonotype appeared many times. V gene TRBV7-6 combines with J gene TRBJ2-7; 8 bases map to TRBD2. The CDR3 extends over 15 amino acids. V was clipped by 2 bases and J by 3 bases; unmatched bases: 6. Germline V CDR1 and CDR2: SGHVS, FNYEAQ. The CDR3 loop is CASSLSSGPDYEQYF. The DNA of the CDR3 is TGTGCCAGCAGCTTATCTAGCGGGCCTGACTACGAGCAGTACTTC.

This clonotype was seen repeatedly, ten times or more. The chain carries TRBV6-6 and TRBJ1-4, with a possible D match to TRBD1 (6 bases). The CDR3 totals 15 residues. Germline CDR1 reads MNHNY; CDR2 reads SVGAGI (reference sequence). Trimming shortened V by 6 bases and J by 3 bases, and 14 bases separated the two germline ends. Here the CDR3 reads CASSLQGPANEKLFF. The CDR3 region has the DNA TGTGCCAGCAGCCTTCAGGGGCCGGCTAATGAAAAACTGTTTTTT.

This clonotype was found many times. This chain links TRBV5-5 with TRBJ2-1; D uncertain. The germline V gene encodes CDR1 SGHKS and CDR2 YYEKEE (reference sequence). The V end lost 2 bases, the J end lost 10 bases, and 7 bases lay between the germline ends. This CDR3 has 11 residues. The CDR3 region has the DNA TGTGCCAGCAGCTTCTTTGAAGAGCAGTTCTTC. It yields the protein CASSFFEEQFF.

This clonotype was observed at least ten times. The chain recombines TRBV5-1 with TRBJ2-7; 15 positions agree with TRBD2. The CDR3 is made up of 17 amino acids. Trimming took 4 bases from V and 4 from J; bases not matched to a gene: 9. Germline CDR1 and CDR2: SGHRS and YFSETQ. CDR3 in amino acids: CASSLGLAGGAGYEQYF. The CDR3 nucleotides are TGCGCCAGCAGCCTGGGACTAGCGGGAGGCGCGGGTTACGAGCAGTACTTC.

This clonotype has at least ten counts. The rearrangement links TRBV9 to TRBJ2-7; 9 positions match TRBD1. After removal of 3 bases from V and 3 bases from J, the junction contained 7 bases not matched to a gene. From germline, CDR1 is SGDLS and CDR2 YYNGEE. The CDR3 extends over 15 amino acids. The DNA for the CDR3 is TGTGCCAGCAGCGCTGGACCGGGACAGGGCTACGAGCAGTACTTC. It yields the protein CASSAGPGQGYEQYF.

The chain combines TRBV7-3 with TRBJ2-2; TRBD2 is a possible D gene (5 bases). The V end was cut by 5 bases, the J end by 4 bases, with 14 bases between. Looked up from germline, CDR1 is SGHTA and CDR2 is FQGTGA. The CDR3 extends over 15 amino acids. The DNA for the CDR3 is TGTGCCAGCAGCCCAGTACCAGGAGGCACCGGGGAGCTGTTTTTT. Its protein product is CASSPVPGGTGELFF.

This clonotype was counted at least ten times. The chain has TRBV29-1 and TRBJ2-3; TRBD2 matches at 8 bases. Germline V gene data show CDR1 as SQVTM and CDR2 as ANQGSEA. The CDR3 extends over 16 amino acids. The V segment lost 0 bases and the J segment 1 base; nucleotides outside the gene matches: 6. CDR3 sequence reads: CSVEDLSGTRTDTQYF. CDR3 coding DNA: TGCAGCGTTGAAGATCTTAGCGGGACCCGCACAGATACGCAGTATTTT.